This note documents a single T cell receptor beta chain sequence. Its antigen has not been determined. Nothing much larger sits one base from this clone, and base qualities are not available. The data originate from a study of T cells in localized non-small cell lung cancer (dated by TCRdb to the early 2020s). Regarding the research as a whole: The study examined T cell repertoires in a few hundred patients with early-stage NSCLC and compared tumors with uninvolved tumor-adjacent lungs. The cohort comprised 200 to 300 treatment-naïve NSCLC patients with resected, localized lung tumors. A mean age of around 66 years was recorded for the NSCLC patients, of whom under 150 were male and about a hundred were female. Results and caveats for the whole study, not just this receptor: Higher blood T cell density associated with longer overall survival, while higher adjacent-lung clonality associated with shorter survival. Uninvolved tumor-adjacent lung showed the highest T cell clonality, higher than tumor, which suggests more focused antigenic responses in the uninvolved tumor-adjacent lung. Because multi-region tumor sequencing was not done, intratumor heterogeneity could not be ruled out. Because the study design was exploratory, TCR variables were selected using unadjusted p-values without false-discovery rate correction. A median of around 60 of the top 100 tumor clones turned up in the paired uninvolved adjacent lung, and 25 to 30 of those clones also ranked among the top 100 of that same adjacent lung.

There are 11 amino acids in the CDR3, from cysteine to phenylalanine inclusive. The read is trimmed to its CDR3 DNA, 33 bases read in frame from base 1. V sheds 9 bases and J sheds 10 bases, leaving 15 bases between their ends. Taken from the germline V gene (reference sequence), the CDR1 and CDR2 loops are LNHDA and SQIVND. At diagnosis, peripheral blood, uninvolved tumor-adjacent lung and tumor were collected and were preserved as a mix of fresh-frozen and FFPE material. For TCR repertoire profiling, the blood samples were analyzed as peripheral blood mononuclear cells. TCR beta CDR3 regions were sequenced from DNA using the immunoSEQ Assay. Processing in the source paper ran as follows. T cell density was computed as TCR beta template counts normalized to usable DNA estimated by amplifying housekeeping genes. Richness was estimated using the preseqR package, with extrapolation to 400,000 templates for PBMC samples and to 120,000 templates for tissue samples. Clonality was calculated as one minus Pielou's evenness. Tissue-enriched TCRs were identified by differential abundance testing using productive amino-acid clonotypes, minimum total count 5 and alpha 0.1. Repertoire overlap between compartments was quantified with the Jaccard Index and Morisita Overlap Index. GLIPH grouped TCR beta CDR3s together with public tetramer-defined viral CDR3s, and a viral motif had to include at least three viral sequences and show V-gene enrichment. Held by TCRdb, this immuneACCESS table contains in-frame sequences only and omits some clones. Under half of the omission traces to an unresolved V gene where checked; the cause of the rest is unknown. The V and J calls and clone size were taken over from that table, and D and trimming were inferred from the DNA. In all, the sample holds 25,000 to 30,000 clones, and roughly 80% of those were seen once. The biggest ten clones account for approximately 5.7% of the sample.

Source: peripheral blood mononuclear cells, taken before any cancer treatment. The rearrangement combines TRBV19 with TRBJ1-2; the best D guess is TRBD1, with 5 bases matching. This receptor was obtained from a man aged 35-69 years with stage III lung adenocarcinoma. The CDR3 amino acid sequence is: CASWDGPDYTF. The DNA reads as follows: TGTGCCAGCTGGGACGGGCCAGACTACACCTTC.